The T cell receptor (beta chain) under discussion was sequenced for a study of shared clonotypes between healthy human individuals. Background on the study: Participating donors consisted of a couple of women and three men aged 18 to 49.

The CDR3 contains 18 residues. After removal of 4 bases from V and 0 bases from J, the junction contained 15 bases not matched to a gene. The germline gives CDR1 SGHTA, CDR2 FQGNSA. The assay was run at deep level. This table comes from immunoSEQ multiplex PCR, and its TCRdb copy is limited to in-frame clones, with some not included. The data hold about 1 million clones, with roughly 80% observed a single time. With respect to this clone: Its antigen is not identified.

The study's findings and limits: Some clonotypes were shared by all four sorted-subset donors, while others were not shared. The non-shared ones had lower generation probabilities than the shared ones. Shared across a few donors were approximately 5% of the naive CD4 clonotypes.

The rearrangement joins TRBV7-2 to TRBJ2-7, with TRBD1 matching over 7 bases. Specimen: memory CD4+ T cells sorted from blood. The subset is: CD45RA-negative fraction. The origin of this receptor is a man aged 18-30 years in good health. The CDR3 DNA reads TGTGCCAGCAGCTCAACTGACTTGACAGGGTTATCCTCCTACGAGCAGTACTTC. Protein sequence: CASSSTDLTGLSSYEQYF.